The rows below give T cell receptor beta chains drawn from one sample of a study of CD8+ T cells in alopecia areata. Data came from immunoSEQ multiplex PCR; TCRdb stores just in-frame clones and leaves some out. Among about 120,000 clones listed, approximately 60% were seen once. The sequenced material came from CD4+ T cells sorted from blood. Source of these receptors: a human donor in good health. CDR3s include the opening cysteine and the closing phenylalanine or tryptophan. D genes are given only for firm matches. Some rows mark clone size as missing; the rest say once, few, many or name a class of expanded clone.

>once|TRBD2|TRBV9|TRBJ2-2
TGTGCCAGCAGCGTAGCCAGCGGGGCTTTAGGGACCGGGGAGCTGTTTTTT
CASSVASGALGTGELFF
>-|TRBD1|TRBV29-1|TRBJ2-7
TGCAGCGTTGATTCCTATGGGACAGGGGCCTACGAGCAGTACTTC
CSVDSYGTGAYEQYF
>-|-|TRBV30|TRBJ1-2
TGTGCCTGGAGAGGTGTAGGCTACACCTTC
CAWRGVGYTF
>few|-|TRBV6-5|TRBJ1-1
TGTGCCAGCGGACCCCAGGGCACTGAAGCTTTCTTT
CASGPQGTEAFF
>few|TRBD1|TRBV29-1|TRBJ1-2
TGCAGCGCTGACAGGGGAGGCTATGGCTACACCTTC
CSADRGGYGYTF
>-|TRBD2|TRBV7-6|TRBJ2-2
TGTGCCAGCAGCTCCCGGACTAGCGGCAACACCGGGGAGCTGTTTTTT
CASSSRTSGNTGELFF
>-|-|TRBV4-2|TRBJ2-3
TGTGCCAGCAGCCAAGACCGTGGGGGTAGAGTCCCAGATACGCAGTATTTT
CASSQDRGGRVPDTQYF
>few|-|TRBV14|TRBJ1-3
TGTGCCAGCAGCCAAGATCTGATTCGGGGCCTCTCTGGAAACACCATATATTTT
CASSQDLIRGLSGNTIYF
>once|TRBD1|TRBV4-2|TRBJ1-4
TGTGCCAGCAGCAGTAGACAGGGAACTAATGAAAAACTGTTTTTT
CASSSRQGTNEKLFF
>once|-|TRBV11-2|TRBJ1-3
TGTGCCAGCAGCTTAGATGGGGTGTCTGGAAACACCATATATTTT
CASSLDGVSGNTIYF
>-|-|TRBV30|TRBJ1-2
TGTGCCTGGAGTGTAGTCAGAAACTATGGCTACACCTTC
CAWSVVRNYGYTF
>-|-|TRBV30|TRBJ1-1
TGTGCCTGGAGTGGCGGGACACCACTGAGTGAAGCTTTCTTT
CAWSGGTPLSEAFF
>-|-|TRBV30|TRBJ2-1
TGTGCCTGGAGTCACTTCAATGAGCAGTTCTTC
CAWSHFNEQFF
>-|TRBD2|TRBV5-1|TRBJ2-7
TGCGCCAGCAGCGCGACTAGCGGGGGGCGAGGGGAGCAGTACTTC
CASSATSGGRGEQYF
>once|-|TRBV11-2|TRBJ2-2
TGTGCCAGCAGCTCCCGGGACGGGTCTGTCGGCGGGGAGCTGTTTTTT
CASSSRDGSVGGELFF
>-|TRBD1|TRBV29-1|TRBJ2-2
TGCAGCGCCCCGGACAGGCCCTACACCGGGGAGCTGTTTTTT
CSAPDRPYTGELFF
>few|-|TRBV7-3|TRBJ2-3
TGTGCCAGCAGCTTAGCAGATACGCAGTATTTT
CASSLADTQYF
>-|-|TRBV20-1|TRBJ1-4
TGCAGTGCACGAGCAGATGAAAAACTGTTTTTT
CSARADEKLFF
>-|TRBD1|TRBV5-6|TRBJ1-4
TGTGCCAGCAGCCGATCCTTCGGGACAGGGGTGGAAAAACTGTTTTTT
CASSRSFGTGVEKLFF
>once|-|TRBV29-1|TRBJ2-7
TGCAGCGTTGGACAGCCCTACGAGCAGTACTTC
CSVGQPYEQYF
>-|TRBD1|TRBV10-3|TRBJ2-3
TGTGCCATCAGTGAGTTAAGGGGGACAGGTAGCACAGATACGCAGTATTTT
CAISELRGTGSTDTQYF
>few|TRBD1|TRBV7-6|TRBJ1-3
TGTGCCAGCAGCTCACAGGGGGCGGCTGGAAACACCATATATTTT
CASSSQGAAGNTIYF
>-|-|TRBV10-3|TRBJ2-7
TGTGCCATCAGTGTTGAGACACTTAGCGAGCAGTACTTC
CAISVETLSEQYF
>once|-|TRBV2|TRBJ2-7
TGTGCCAGCAGTGACGAGAGGCAGGCCGGCGAGCAGTACTTC
CASSDERQAGEQYF
>-|-|TRBV11-2|TRBJ2-5
TGTGCCAGCAGCTCCCTAGGGACCCAGTACTTC
CASSSLGTQYF
>-|TRBD1|TRBV7-9|TRBJ1-2
TGTGCCAGCAGCTACTCCACAGGGGGCGCGGCGGGCTACACCTTC
CASSYSTGGAAGYTF
>few|TRBD2|TRBV4-1|TRBJ2-1
TGCGCCAGCAGCCAAGATAGGAGCGGGGGGGCCATTGAGCAGTTCTTC
CASSQDRSGGAIEQFF
>once|-|TRBV11-2|TRBJ2-5
TGTGCCAGCGGACGGTGGGGGGAGACCCAGTACTTC
CASGRWGETQYF
>-|-|TRBV27|TRBJ1-1
TGTGCCAGCAGTTTAGACGAGAACACTGAAGCTTTCTTT
CASSLDENTEAFF
>-|-|TRBV28|TRBJ1-2
TGTGCCAGCAGTTTACTCGCCAGCTATGGCTACACCTTC
CASSLLASYGYTF
>-|-|TRBV5-6|TRBJ2-7
TGTGCCAGCAGCCGTACCTACGAGCAGTACTTC
CASSRTYEQYF
>-|-|TRBV29-1|TRBJ2-5
TGCAGCACCGGTGGTCAGGGGCAAGAGACCCAGTACTTC
CSTGGQGQETQYF
>-|-|TRBV30|TRBJ1-1
TGTGCCGGTGGGCAGACTGAAGCTTTCTTT
CAGGQTEAFF
>-|-|TRBV29-1|TRBJ1-1
TGCGGCGCGGATACTGAAGCTTTCTTT
CGADTEAFF
>-|-|TRBV15|TRBJ1-5
TGTGCCACCAGCAGAGAGTTCGGGGTAAGCCAGCCCCAGCATTTT
CATSREFGVSQPQHF
>-|TRBD2|TRBV7-2|TRBJ2-5
TGTGCCAGCAGCTCGGTCCCAGCGGGGTTCCAAGAGACCCAGTACTTC
CASSSVPAGFQETQYF
>-|-|TRBV27|TRBJ2-3
TGTGCCAGCAGTTCTAAAGAGTTGCGAGATACGCAGTATTTT
CASSSKELRDTQYF